This T cell receptor beta chain is from a study of Ad26.COV2.S vaccination and SARS-CoV-2 variants. Findings of the study overall: With respect to non-spike TCR breadth, vaccine and placebo recipients were similar. Vaccine recipients surpassed placebo recipients in spike-specific TCR breadth. Analyses that measured TCR breadth and depth may have underestimated total T cell responses. After vaccination, reports described spike-specific CD8+ and CD4+ T cell responses as showing substantial breadth.

On this clone itself: Its antigen is unidentified.

Some clones are missing from TCRdb's copy, which holds only in-frame ones; the method was immunoSEQ multiplex PCR. The table shows more than 120,000 clones, with just over 85% occurring only once. The sequencing used peripheral blood, collected after recovery from COVID-19. The TCR was taken from a human donor who had recovered from COVID-19.

The CDR3 DNA follows: TGTGCCAGCAGCTACTGGGCCAAAGGAGGGAAAGAGACCCAGTACTTC. It encodes CASSYWAKGGKETQYF. This chain links TRBV7-9 with TRBJ2-5, with D maybe TRBD2 (6 bases). V lost 4 bases and J 3 bases, leaving 18 bases between the germline ends. Per the germline V gene, CDR1 is SEHNR and CDR2 is FQNEAQ (reference sequence). CDR3 length: 16 amino acids. The full variable domain, its missing parts supplied by reference TRBV7-9 and TRBJ2-5, is DTGVSQNPRHKITKRGQNVTFRCDPISEHNRLYWYRQTLGQGPEFLTYFQNEAQLEKSRLLSDRFSAERPKGSFSTLEIQRTEQGDSAMYLCASSYWAKGGKETQYFGPGTRLLVL.